This TCR beta chain is drawn from a study of vaccination and CD4 T cells after COVID-19. CDR3 length: 13 amino acids. Trimming removed 0 bases at V and 8 bases at J, with 9 bases between. CDR1 and CDR2 from the germline V gene are KGHDR and SFDVKD. CD4+ T cells that had been cultured provided DNA sequenced with the Oncomine TCR Beta short-read assay. TCRdb re-called the PCR reads with MiXCR, one entry per CDR3 protein. The table shows about 25,000 distinct CDR3 sequences, with roughly 42% occurring only once. Only a few counts were recorded for this clonotype. Its antigen is unidentified. Treatment indicated: approximately 10-day PBMC culture with coronavirus spike peptide pools or control peptides (ViraFEST assay).

J is TRBJ1-2 and V is TRBV24-1; unclear D gene. What was sequenced was CD4+ T cells from blood, cultured in vitro. This sequence originates from a human donor who had recovered from COVID-19. CDR3 nucleotides: TGTGCCACCAGTGATTTGCAAGGGAGCGGCTACACCTTC. Residues: CATSDLQGSGYTF.